The clone carrying this T cell receptor (beta chain) was seen a single time. This entry belongs to a study of blood T cell repertoires in COVID-19. Profiled with immunoSEQ multiplex PCR; TCRdb holds only in-frame clones, not every one. The table records about 68,000 clones, approximately 92% of them present only once. Trimming left V 0 bases short and J 3 bases short, with 12 bases between. Germline V lookup: CDR1 KGHSH, CDR2 LQKENI. The CDR3 has 16 residues. The sequenced sample consisted of peripheral blood. The TCR was taken from a man aged 45-65 years with acute or convalescent COVID-19. V gene TRBV18 combines with J gene TRBJ2-1; no clear D gene. The CDR3 DNA follows: TGTGCCAGCTCACCACCGAATCAGGTCGACTACAATGAGCAGTTCTTC. It specifies CASSPPNQVDYNEQFF.